The sample holds many counts of the clone carrying this TCR beta chain. These data are taken from a study of read filtering for tumor transcriptome and immune sequencing. This library used about 360 ng RNA and molecular barcoded adaptors spanning alpha/delta and beta/gamma chains. TCRdb reprocessed the reads via MiXCR and lists one record per CDR3 protein. The sample contains roughly 130,000 distinct CDR3 sequences, roughly 13% of which appear only once. Trimming removed 2 bases from V and 7 bases from J, with 5 bases in between. This CDR3 comprises 11 residues. CDR1 ENHRY and CDR2 SYGVKD come from the germline V gene.

The source is a donor at least 40 years old with multiple myeloma. The material sequenced was a population of CD138-negative cells sorted from bone marrow. This chain links TRBV10-3 with TRBJ1-1; D not resolved. CDR3 residues: CAISETDEAFF. In nucleotides, the CDR3 is TGTGCCATCAGTGAGACGGATGAAGCTTTCTTT.